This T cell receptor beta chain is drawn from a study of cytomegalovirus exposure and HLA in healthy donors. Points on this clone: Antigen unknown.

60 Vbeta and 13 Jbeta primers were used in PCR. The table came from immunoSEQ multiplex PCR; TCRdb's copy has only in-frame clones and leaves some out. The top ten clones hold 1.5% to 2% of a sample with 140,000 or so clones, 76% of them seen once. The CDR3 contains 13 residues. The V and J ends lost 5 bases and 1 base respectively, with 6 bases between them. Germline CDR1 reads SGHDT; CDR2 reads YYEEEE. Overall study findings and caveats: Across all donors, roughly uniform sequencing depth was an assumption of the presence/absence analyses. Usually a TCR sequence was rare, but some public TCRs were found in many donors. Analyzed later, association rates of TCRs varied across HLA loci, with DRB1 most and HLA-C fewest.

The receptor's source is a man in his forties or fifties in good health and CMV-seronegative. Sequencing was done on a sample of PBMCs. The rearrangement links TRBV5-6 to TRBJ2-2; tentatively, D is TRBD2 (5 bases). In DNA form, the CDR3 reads TGTGCCAGCAGGGCGGGGAACACCGGGGAGCTGTTTTTT. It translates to CASRAGNTGELFF.